A selection of T cell receptor beta chains follows, all from one sample in a study of T-cell reconstitution after alpha-beta-depleted transplantation in children. TCRdb analysed the PCR reads with MiXCR anew, one entry per CDR3 protein. The sample includes 250,000 to 400,000 distinct CDR3 sequences, approximately 23% seen only once; the top ten take around 9.9%. Sequences were derived from PBMCs, mostly from graft donor cells, sampled 180 days after TCRalphabeta/CD19-depleted stem cell transplant. Every receptor here comes from a male patient aged 5 to 17 who had a stem cell transplant for acute lymphoblastic leukemia, so the T cells may come from the graft donor. CDR3s include the opening cysteine and the closing phenylalanine or tryptophan. The order of the fields is V gene, J gene, D gene, clone size, CDR3 protein, CDR3 DNA. A D gene is named only where the DNA matches it firmly. The listing skips clone size in some rows; elsewhere it reads once, few, many or a size class.

V gene: TRBV10-1
J gene: TRBJ2-7
D gene: -
clone size: few
CDR3 protein: CASSEVVAYEQYF
CDR3 DNA: TGCGCCAGCAGTGAAGTGGTGGCCTACGAGCAGTACTTC

V gene: TRBV10-2
J gene: TRBJ2-7
D gene: -
clone size: -
CDR3 protein: CASSESGVTYEQYF
CDR3 DNA: TGCGCCAGCAGTGAGTCCGGGGTTACCTACGAGCAGTACTTC

V gene: TRBV2
J gene: TRBJ2-3
D gene: -
clone size: -
CDR3 protein: CASREALRTDTQYF
CDR3 DNA: TGTGCCAGCCGTGAAGCGCTTAGGACAGATACGCAGTATTTT

V gene: TRBV5-1
J gene: TRBJ2-6
D gene: TRBD1
clone size: few
CDR3 protein: CASSLALGQGVPGANVLTF
CDR3 DNA: TGCGCCAGCAGCTTGGCCCTGGGACAGGGGGTACCTGGGGCCAACGTCCTGACTTTC

V gene: TRBV6-5
J gene: TRBJ2-1
D gene: -
clone size: -
CDR3 protein: CASSYSEVREDPNYNEQFF
CDR3 DNA: TGTGCCAGCAGTTACTCTGAAGTCCGGGAAGATCCCAACTACAATGAGCAGTTCTTC

V gene: TRBV10-1
J gene: TRBJ2-1
D gene: TRBD2
clone size: -
CDR3 protein: CASRSFRDSEERTSGRSSYNEQFF
CDR3 DNA: TGCGCCAGCAGGTCTTTCCGGGACAGCGAAGAGCGGACTAGCGGGAGGAGCTCCTACAATGAGCAGTTCTTC

V gene: TRBV6-6
J gene: TRBJ2-7
D gene: TRBD1
clone size: few
CDR3 protein: CASTDGQGTEQYF
CDR3 DNA: TGTGCCAGCACCGACGGACAGGGGACCGAGCAGTACTTC

V gene: TRBV4-2
J gene: TRBJ1-2
D gene: -
clone size: -
CDR3 protein: CASSQEKVYYGYTF
CDR3 DNA: TGTGCCAGCAGCCAAGAAAAAGTTTACTATGGCTACACCTTC

V gene: TRBV9
J gene: TRBJ2-5
D gene: -
clone size: -
CDR3 protein: CASSVDQGYQETQYF
CDR3 DNA: TGTGCCAGCAGCGTAGACCAGGGGTACCAAGAGACCCAGTACTTC

V gene: TRBV5-1
J gene: TRBJ2-3
D gene: -
clone size: -
CDR3 protein: CASSRDGSDTQYF
CDR3 DNA: TGCGCCAGCAGCCGCGATGGGTCAGATACGCAGTATTTT

V gene: TRBV7-3
J gene: TRBJ1-5
D gene: TRBD1
clone size: few
CDR3 protein: CASSQGGRSNQPQHF
CDR3 DNA: TGTGCCAGCAGCCAGGGGGGTCGGAGCAATCAGCCCCAGCATTTT

V gene: TRBV5-5
J gene: TRBJ2-5
D gene: -
clone size: once
CDR3 protein: CASSIPGLPNDETQYF
CDR3 DNA: TGTGCCAGCAGCATACCGGGACTCCCAAACGATGAGACCCAGTACTTC

V gene: TRBV6-5
J gene: TRBJ2-7
D gene: TRBD2
clone size: few
CDR3 protein: CASSYNAGVGEQYF
CDR3 DNA: TGTGCCAGCAGTTACAACGCGGGAGTCGGGGAGCAGTACTTC

V gene: TRBV5-1
J gene: TRBJ2-6
D gene: -
clone size: -
CDR3 protein: CASSPAAIWVLSGANVLTF
CDR3 DNA: TGCGCCAGCAGCCCTGCTGCAATCTGGGTCCTCTCTGGGGCCAACGTCCTGACTTTC

V gene: TRBV4-1
J gene: TRBJ1-1
D gene: -
clone size: -
CDR3 protein: CASSLDRRTEAFF
CDR3 DNA: TGCGCCAGCAGCCTCGACAGGCGCACTGAAGCTTTCTTT

V gene: TRBV7-9
J gene: TRBJ2-1
D gene: TRBD2
clone size: -
CDR3 protein: CASSQGLALHNEQFF
CDR3 DNA: TGTGCCAGCAGCCAGGGACTAGCGCTCCACAATGAGCAGTTCTTC

V gene: TRBV5-1
J gene: TRBJ2-1
D gene: -
clone size: -
CDR3 protein: CASSLVEGRPLLGNEQFF
CDR3 DNA: TGCGCCAGCAGCTTGGTTGAGGGACGCCCTCTTTTGGGAAATGAGCAGTTCTTC

V gene: TRBV18
J gene: TRBJ1-5
D gene: -
clone size: few
CDR3 protein: CASSQGFGNQPQHF
CDR3 DNA: TGTGCCAGCTCACAGGGCTTCGGTAATCAGCCCCAGCATTTT

V gene: TRBV5-6
J gene: TRBJ2-7
D gene: -
clone size: -
CDR3 protein: CASSFNGDYSYEQYF
CDR3 DNA: TGTGCCAGCAGCTTCAACGGGGATTACTCCTACGAGCAGTACTTC

V gene: TRBV4-2
J gene: TRBJ2-5
D gene: TRBD2
clone size: -
CDR3 protein: CASSQEMLAGGPWETQYF
CDR3 DNA: TGTGCCAGCAGCCAAGAAATGCTAGCGGGAGGGCCGTGGGAGACCCAGTACTTC

V gene: TRBV20-1
J gene: TRBJ2-7
D gene: -
clone size: -
CDR3 protein: CSARVTDQGYEQYF
CDR3 DNA: TGCAGTGCTAGAGTGACAGACCAAGGCTACGAGCAGTACTTC

V gene: TRBV7-2
J gene: TRBJ1-2
D gene: -
clone size: -
CDR3 protein: CASSLGVSERGYTF
CDR3 DNA: TGTGCCAGCAGCTTAGGAGTAAGTGAGCGTGGCTACACCTTC

V gene: TRBV9
J gene: TRBJ1-2
D gene: -
clone size: -
CDR3 protein: CASAGGGRVSGYTF
CDR3 DNA: TGTGCCAGCGCGGGAGGAGGACGAGTTAGTGGCTACACCTTC

V gene: TRBV11-3
J gene: TRBJ2-1
D gene: -
clone size: -
CDR3 protein: CASSLRSRGNEQFF
CDR3 DNA: TGTGCCAGCAGCTTAAGATCTCGGGGCAATGAGCAGTTCTTC

V gene: TRBV7-3
J gene: TRBJ1-3
D gene: -
clone size: -
CDR3 protein: CASSLAGGRTGNTIYF
CDR3 DNA: TGTGCCAGCAGCCTCGCGGGGGGGAGAACTGGAAACACCATATATTTT

V gene: TRBV12-3/TRBV12-4
J gene: TRBJ2-7
D gene: -
clone size: -
CDR3 protein: CASSLRHMVEVEQYF
CDR3 DNA: TGTGCCAGCAGTTTGCGCCACATGGTTGAAGTCGAGCAGTACTTC

V gene: TRBV29-1
J gene: TRBJ2-1
D gene: TRBD2
clone size: -
CDR3 protein: CSGTSGSSKQFF
CDR3 DNA: TGCAGCGGGACTAGCGGGAGCAGCAAGCAGTTCTTC

V gene: TRBV29-1
J gene: TRBJ2-7
D gene: -
clone size: few
CDR3 protein: CSVVPRGDLGEQYF
CDR3 DNA: TGCAGCGTTGTCCCCCGAGGAGACCTAGGCGAGCAGTACTTC

V gene: TRBV11-3
J gene: TRBJ2-3
D gene: -
clone size: few
CDR3 protein: CASSPGGRRTDTQYF
CDR3 DNA: TGTGCCAGCAGCCCCGGAGGTCGGCGCACAGATACGCAGTATTTT

V gene: TRBV5-1
J gene: TRBJ2-7
D gene: TRBD1
clone size: many
CDR3 protein: CASSLVVGGPYEQYF
CDR3 DNA: TGCGCCAGCAGCTTGGTAGTAGGGGGCCCCTACGAGCAGTACTTC

V gene: TRBV7-8
J gene: TRBJ2-7
D gene: TRBD2
clone size: -
CDR3 protein: CASSLFGAGLARTYEQYF
CDR3 DNA: TGTGCCAGCAGTCTTTTTGGGGCCGGACTAGCGAGAACCTACGAGCAGTACTTC

V gene: TRBV5-1
J gene: TRBJ2-4
D gene: -
clone size: few
CDR3 protein: CASSAGAKNIQYF
CDR3 DNA: TGCGCCAGCAGCGCTGGGGCTAAAAACATTCAGTACTTC

V gene: TRBV7-3
J gene: TRBJ2-3
D gene: TRBD2
clone size: -
CDR3 protein: CASSPRTSGGLNTDTQYF
CDR3 DNA: TGTGCCAGCAGCCCCCGGACTAGCGGGGGTCTGAACACAGATACGCAGTATTTT

V gene: TRBV5-1
J gene: TRBJ2-1
D gene: -
clone size: few
CDR3 protein: CASSEVLGGEWNEQFF
CDR3 DNA: TGCGCCAGCAGCGAAGTCCTAGGGGGAGAGTGGAATGAGCAGTTCTTC

V gene: TRBV18
J gene: TRBJ2-3
D gene: TRBD2
clone size: -
CDR3 protein: CASSPITSGQSTDTQYF
CDR3 DNA: TGTGCCAGCTCACCAATAACTAGCGGGCAGAGCACAGATACGCAGTATTTT

V gene: TRBV19
J gene: TRBJ2-6
D gene: -
clone size: -
CDR3 protein: CASSIFGSGANVLTF
CDR3 DNA: TGTGCCAGTAGTATCTTCGGCTCTGGGGCCAACGTCCTGACTTTC

V gene: TRBV4-2
J gene: TRBJ2-5
D gene: TRBD2
clone size: -
CDR3 protein: CASSQPLAGVDGTQYF
CDR3 DNA: TGTGCCAGCAGCCAACCCCTAGCGGGAGTGGACGGGACCCAGTACTTC

V gene: TRBV2
J gene: TRBJ2-1
D gene: TRBD2
clone size: -
CDR3 protein: CASGLAGAIVGNEQFF
CDR3 DNA: TGTGCCAGCGGACTAGCGGGAGCCATAGTGGGCAATGAGCAGTTCTTC

V gene: TRBV5-1
J gene: TRBJ2-7
D gene: -
clone size: -
CDR3 protein: CASSLDPWSGGTKEQYF
CDR3 DNA: TGCGCCAGCAGCTTGGACCCTTGGAGCGGAGGTACGAAGGAGCAGTACTTC

V gene: TRBV5-1
J gene: TRBJ2-1
D gene: TRBD2
clone size: many
CDR3 protein: CASSLAPGRVDEQFF
CDR3 DNA: TGCGCCAGCAGCTTGGCCCCTGGGAGGGTGGATGAGCAGTTCTTC

V gene: TRBV24-1
J gene: TRBJ2-6
D gene: TRBD1
clone size: few
CDR3 protein: CATSAPLGQGATSGANVLTF
CDR3 DNA: TGTGCCACCAGTGCCCCTTTGGGACAGGGGGCTACCTCTGGGGCCAACGTCCTGACTTTC